The rows below give T cell receptor beta chains drawn from one sample of a study of a mutant IDH1 vaccine in newly diagnosed glioma. TCRdb keeps only in-frame clones here, not all; method: immunoSEQ multiplex PCR. This table holds approximately 39,000 clones, more than 80% found once. No antigens are known for them. This specimen was PBMCs, taken from a glioma patient whose treatment included an IDH1 peptide vaccine. The receptors here all came from a man aged 35 to 55 with glioma. Both conserved end residues are trimmed from each CDR3.

cdr3_aa: ASSPAYRDGQPQH
cdr3_length: 13
v_call: TRBV4-2

cdr3_aa: ASSYHGGRRTDTQY
cdr3_length: 14
v_call: TRBV6-5

cdr3_aa: ASSHRGPYGYT
cdr3_length: 11
v_call: TRBV27

cdr3_aa: ASSEGEAF
cdr3_length: 8
v_call: TRBV2

cdr3_aa: ASRLRQGYSYEQY
cdr3_length: 13
v_call: TRBV2

cdr3_aa: ASSEYSRGYT
cdr3_length: 10
v_call: TRBV5-4

cdr3_aa: ASALGGDSGYT
cdr3_length: 11
v_call: TRBV18

cdr3_aa: ASSLSRNEIKTQY
cdr3_length: 13
v_call: TRBV11-2

cdr3_aa: ASSPGQGLHQPQH
cdr3_length: 13
v_call: TRBV5-1

cdr3_aa: ASQYSNQPQH
cdr3_length: 10
v_call: TRBV6-6

cdr3_aa: ASSLFQGAYEQY
cdr3_length: 12
v_call: TRBV5-1

cdr3_aa: ASSEEAPTGELF
cdr3_length: 12
v_call: TRBV6-1

cdr3_aa: ASSPQGVDGYT
cdr3_length: 11
v_call: TRBV7-9

cdr3_aa: ASSESAGLGYGYT
cdr3_length: 13
v_call: TRBV2

cdr3_aa: ASSLLREPSNQPQH
cdr3_length: 14
v_call: TRBV18

cdr3_aa: ASRGQGSGANVLT
cdr3_length: 13
v_call: TRBV2

cdr3_aa: SAPRQGLNYGYT
cdr3_length: 12
v_call: TRBV29-1

cdr3_aa: ASSPPKDRGYTGELF
cdr3_length: 15
v_call: TRBV18

cdr3_aa: AIKEGAEQY
cdr3_length: 9
v_call: TRBV10-3

cdr3_aa: ASSLGGSADTQY
cdr3_length: 12
v_call: TRBV7-2

cdr3_aa: ASTETGGSYEQY
cdr3_length: 12
v_call: TRBV6-5

cdr3_aa: ASSPGDQETQY
cdr3_length: 11
v_call: TRBV7-3

cdr3_aa: SVVEWGAKNTEAF
cdr3_length: 13
v_call: TRBV29-1

cdr3_aa: ATSSPGEGSDEQY
cdr3_length: 13
v_call: TRBV15

cdr3_aa: ASSYYPPGQGANSPLH
cdr3_length: 16
v_call: TRBV5-5

cdr3_aa: ASSIDLEQPY
cdr3_length: 10
v_call: TRBV19

cdr3_aa: ASKADTDTQY
cdr3_length: 10
v_call: TRBV2

cdr3_aa: ASSQDPGLAGFFGQF
cdr3_length: 15
v_call: TRBV4-2

cdr3_aa: ASSEGRGGRGQETQY
cdr3_length: 15
v_call: TRBV2

cdr3_aa: ASSLFSYGYT
cdr3_length: 10
v_call: TRBV28

cdr3_aa: ASSLPDWTDTQY
cdr3_length: 12
v_call: TRBV9

cdr3_aa: AISEGNRGYEQY
cdr3_length: 12
v_call: TRBV10-3

cdr3_aa: ASSPFPGIETQY
cdr3_length: 12
v_call: TRBV18

cdr3_aa: ASSFQETQY
cdr3_length: 9
v_call: TRBV5-4

cdr3_aa: ASSYVPANYGYT
cdr3_length: 12
v_call: TRBV6-5

cdr3_aa: ASSPYAGANTEAF
cdr3_length: 13
v_call: TRBV18

cdr3_aa: ASSYGWEQY
cdr3_length: 9
v_call: TRBV6-5

cdr3_aa: ASKRTGVNEQF
cdr3_length: 11
v_call: TRBV6-5

cdr3_aa: ASSTDRGKYEQY
cdr3_length: 12
v_call: TRBV6-1

cdr3_aa: ASRGTGSTGELF
cdr3_length: 12
v_call: TRBV14

cdr3_aa: AWSVQGEETQY
cdr3_length: 11
v_call: TRBV30

cdr3_aa: ASAAGGSQETQY
cdr3_length: 12
v_call: TRBV2

cdr3_aa: ASSVDIRGRGETQY
cdr3_length: 14
v_call: TRBV9

cdr3_aa: AISESGVNQPQH
cdr3_length: 12
v_call: TRBV10-3

cdr3_aa: ASSQLVGPRGKETQY
cdr3_length: 15
v_call: TRBV4-3

cdr3_aa: ASSPRRGANTGELF
cdr3_length: 14
v_call: TRBV19

cdr3_aa: AWSVRDRGGYGYT
cdr3_length: 13
v_call: TRBV30

cdr3_aa: SVFGQVVNTEAF
cdr3_length: 12
v_call: TRBV29-1

cdr3_aa: AWGKTARGEAF
cdr3_length: 11
v_call: TRBV30

cdr3_aa: ASSLGSTDTQY
cdr3_length: 11
v_call: TRBV7-9

cdr3_aa: ASSLGGGPKRGYT
cdr3_length: 13
v_call: TRBV7-9

cdr3_aa: ASSVASYGAEAF
cdr3_length: 12
v_call: TRBV9

cdr3_aa: ASSQDDDEQF
cdr3_length: 10
v_call: TRBV14